Listed below are T cell receptor beta chains from one sample, sequenced in a study of blood T cell repertoires in COVID-19. TCRdb's copy holds only in-frame clones and misses some; the assay was immunoSEQ multiplex PCR. The sample lists over 200,000 clones, 85% to 90% occurring once. The sample consisted of peripheral blood. These receptors were collected from a man aged 80 or over with acute or convalescent COVID-19. CDR3s include the opening cysteine and the closing phenylalanine or tryptophan. A D gene is named only where the DNA matches it firmly. The size entry is marked missing in some rows and otherwise reads once, few, many or a size class.

j_call v_call clone_size cdr3_length d_call cdr3_aa cdr3_nt
TRBJ1-4 TRBV15 - 15 - CATSTPGRVDEKLFF TGTGCCACCAGCACCCCGGGGAGGGTGGATGAAAAACTGTTTTTT
TRBJ2-2 TRBV5-4 - 15 - CASSQGGIGTGELFF TGTGCCAGCAGCCAGGGGGGAATCGGCACCGGGGAGCTGTTTTTT
TRBJ2-1 TRBV2 - 15 TRBD2 CASKVSSGSRNEQFF TGTGCCAGCAAGGTTTCTAGCGGGAGTAGGAATGAGCAGTTCTTC
TRBJ1-6 TRBV11-1 - 15 - CASSRNYRVDSPLHF TGTGCCAGCAGTCGGAATTACAGGGTTGATTCACCCCTCCACTTT
TRBJ1-3 TRBV19 - 15 - CASSTGSVLGNTIYF TGTGCCAGTAGTACCGGGAGCGTCCTTGGAAACACCATATATTTT
TRBJ1-3 TRBV19 - 15 TRBD1 CASSIRTGMGNTIYF TGTGCCAGTAGTATCAGGACAGGAATGGGAAACACCATATATTTT
TRBJ2-7 TRBV11-1 - 14 TRBD1 CASSSDRMGYEQYF TGTGCCAGCAGCTCGGACAGGATGGGCTACGAGCAGTACTTC
TRBJ2-7 TRBV10-2 once 15 TRBD2 CASSSGTSGFYEQYF TGCGCCAGCAGTTCCGGGACTAGCGGATTCTACGAGCAGTACTTC
TRBJ1-5 TRBV19 - 15 - CASSIGARMGQPQHF TGTGCCAGTAGTATTGGAGCAAGAATGGGTCAGCCCCAGCATTTT
TRBJ2-2 TRBV5-1 - 15 - CASSLQLVNTGELFF TGCGCCAGCAGCTTGCAACTAGTGAACACCGGGGAGCTGTTTTTT
TRBJ2-1 TRBV27 - 15 TRBD2 CASSLFGLENNEQFF TGTGCCAGCAGTTTATTCGGACTAGAAAACAATGAGCAGTTCTTC
TRBJ1-2 TRBV28 - 14 - CASVPGSLGGGYTF TGTGCCAGCGTCCCGGGTTCTCTGGGGGGTGGCTACACCTTC
TRBJ2-5 TRBV6-5 - 14 - CASSYSDQGETQYF TGTGCCAGCAGTTACTCGGACCAGGGAGAGACCCAGTACTTC
TRBJ2-7 TRBV5-1 - 13 TRBD1 CASGLTGAYEQYF TGCGCCAGCGGTCTGACAGGGGCCTACGAGCAGTACTTC
TRBJ2-7 TRBV10-1 - 15 TRBD2 CASSESTSGSDEQYF TGCGCCAGCAGTGAGTCGACTAGCGGGAGTGACGAGCAGTACTTC
TRBJ1-2 TRBV11-3 - 15 TRBD1 CASSPGQGLDYGYTF TGTGCCAGCAGCCCGGGACAGGGCTTGGACTATGGCTACACCTTC
TRBJ2-1 TRBV14 - 15 TRBD2 CASSPALRELHEQFF TGTGCCAGCAGCCCCGCTTTGCGGGAGCTCCATGAGCAGTTCTTC
TRBJ2-3 TRBV5-1 once 15 - CASSISQGYTNTQYF TGCGCCAGCAGCATATCTCAGGGGTATACCAATACGCAGTATTTT
TRBJ2-1 TRBV4-1 once 16 TRBD2 CASSQGSGDPRNEQFF TGCGCCAGCAGCCAGGGTAGCGGGGATCCCAGGAATGAGCAGTTCTTC
TRBJ2-1 TRBV6-2/TRBV6-3 - 13 - CASSYKSGVEQFF TGTGCCAGCAGTTACAAAAGCGGTGTTGAGCAGTTCTTC
TRBJ2-3 TRBV28 - 9 - CAVGERRYF TGTGCGGTCGGGGAACGGAGGTATTTT
TRBJ2-3 TRBV18 - 15 TRBD2 CASSSTSGGTDTQYF TGTGCCAGCTCATCCACTAGCGGGGGCACAGATACGCAGTATTTT
TRBJ2-7 TRBV24-1 - 13 - CATSSYSGDEQYF TGTGCCACCAGTTCCTACTCAGGGGACGAGCAGTACTTC
TRBJ1-5 TRBV18 - 15 TRBD1 CASSMDRGQGQPQHF TGTGCCAGCTCAATGGACAGGGGGCAGGGTCAGCCCCAGCATTTT
TRBJ1-6 TRBV5-1 - 15 TRBD1 CASSFDRDYNSPLHF TGCGCCAGCAGTTTTGACAGGGACTATAATTCACCCCTCCACTTT
TRBJ1-1 TRBV5-1 - 14 - CASSFGGLNTEAFF TGCGCCAGCAGCTTTGGGGGCCTGAACACTGAAGCTTTCTTT
TRBJ1-2 TRBV6-4 - 13 TRBD1 CASSPGTGRGYTF TGTGCCAGCAGCCCAGGGACAGGGCGCGGCTACACCTTC
TRBJ1-1 TRBV7-8 - 13 TRBD1 CASSLTGVTEAFF TGTGCCAGCAGCTTAACAGGGGTCACTGAAGCTTTCTTT
TRBJ2-5 TRBV5-1 - 17 TRBD2 CASSLGLAGGIQETQYF TGCGCCAGCAGCCTCGGACTAGCGGGAGGGATCCAAGAGACCCAGTACTTC
TRBJ2-3 TRBV5-5 - 16 - CASSLDWTVSTDTQYF TGTGCCAGCAGCTTGGATTGGACAGTTAGCACAGATACGCAGTATTTT
TRBJ1-5 TRBV18 - 15 - CASSPRYGSNQPQHF TGTGCCAGCTCACCCCGGTACGGGAGCAATCAGCCCCAGCATTTT
TRBJ2-7 TRBV9 - 17 TRBD2 CASSTGLAGDLNYEQYF TGTGCCAGCAGCACGGGACTAGCGGGAGATTTAAACTACGAGCAGTACTTC
TRBJ2-7 TRBV27 once 14 TRBD2 CASRRREGSYEQYF TGTGCCAGCCGCCGCCGGGAGGGTTCCTACGAGCAGTACTTC
TRBJ1-1 TRBV10-3 - 16 TRBD1 CAIRDRDRGSATEAFF TGTGCCATCAGGGACCGGGACAGGGGTTCTGCCACTGAAGCTTTCTTT
TRBJ2-7 TRBV10-3 - 15 TRBD2 CAISPGTSGGYEQYF TGTGCCATCAGCCCCGGGACTAGCGGTGGCTACGAGCAGTACTTC